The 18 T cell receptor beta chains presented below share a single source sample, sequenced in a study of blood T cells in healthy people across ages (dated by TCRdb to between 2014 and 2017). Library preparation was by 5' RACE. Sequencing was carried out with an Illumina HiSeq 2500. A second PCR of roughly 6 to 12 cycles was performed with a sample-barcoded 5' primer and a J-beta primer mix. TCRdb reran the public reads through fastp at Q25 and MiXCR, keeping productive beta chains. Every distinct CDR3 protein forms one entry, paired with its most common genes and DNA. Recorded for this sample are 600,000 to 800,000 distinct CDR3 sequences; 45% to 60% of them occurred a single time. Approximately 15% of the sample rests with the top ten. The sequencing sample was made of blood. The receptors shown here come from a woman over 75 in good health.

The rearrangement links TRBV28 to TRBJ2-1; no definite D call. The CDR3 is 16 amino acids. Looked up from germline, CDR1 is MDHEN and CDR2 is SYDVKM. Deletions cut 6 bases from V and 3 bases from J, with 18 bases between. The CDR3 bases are TGTGCCAGCAGCCCCCTTGACATAGAAGGCTACAATGAGCAGTTCTTC. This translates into CASSPLDIEGYNEQFF.

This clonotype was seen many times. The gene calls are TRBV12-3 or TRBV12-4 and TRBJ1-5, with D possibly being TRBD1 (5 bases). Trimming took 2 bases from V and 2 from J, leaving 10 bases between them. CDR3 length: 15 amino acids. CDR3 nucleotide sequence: TGTGCCAGCAGTTTAAGCGGGGGAGGCAATCAGCCCCAGCATTTT. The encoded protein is CASSLSGGGNQPQHF.

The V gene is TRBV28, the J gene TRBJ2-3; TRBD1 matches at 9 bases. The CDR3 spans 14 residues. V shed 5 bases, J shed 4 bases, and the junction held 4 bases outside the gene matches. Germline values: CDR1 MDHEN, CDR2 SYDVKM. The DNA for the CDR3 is TGTGCCAGCAGTGAAGACAGGGGGGCAGATACGCAGTATTTT. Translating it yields CASSEDRGADTQYF. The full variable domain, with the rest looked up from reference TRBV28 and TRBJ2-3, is DVKVTQSSRYLVKRTGEKVFLECVQDMDHENMFWYRQDPGLGLRLIYFSYDVKMKEKGDIPEGYSVSREKKERFSLILESASTNQTSMYLCASSEDRGADTQYFGPGTRLTVL.

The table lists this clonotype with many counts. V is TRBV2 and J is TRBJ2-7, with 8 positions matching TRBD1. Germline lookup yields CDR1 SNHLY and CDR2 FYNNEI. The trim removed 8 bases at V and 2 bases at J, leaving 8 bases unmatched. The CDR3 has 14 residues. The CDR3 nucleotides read TGTGCCAGCCGAGACAGGGGAATGACCTACGAGCAGTACTTC. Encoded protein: CASRDRGMTYEQYF.

The CDR3 loop is CAISRTGLQPQHF. The DNA of the CDR3 is TGTGCCATCAGTCGGACAGGGCTTCAGCCCCAGCATTTT. The rearrangement joins TRBV10-3 to TRBJ1-5; 8 bases map to TRBD1. The J segment lost 6 bases and the V segment lost 5 bases, leaving 3 bases of the junction unmatched. Germline CDR1 and CDR2: ENHRY and SYGVKD. This CDR3 contains 13 residues.

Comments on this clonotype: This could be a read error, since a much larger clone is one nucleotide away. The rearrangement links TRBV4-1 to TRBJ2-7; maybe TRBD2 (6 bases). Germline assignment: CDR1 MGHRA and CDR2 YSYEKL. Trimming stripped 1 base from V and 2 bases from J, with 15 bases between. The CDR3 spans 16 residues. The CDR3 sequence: CASSQVVGGRPYEQYF. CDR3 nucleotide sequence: TGCGCCAGCAGCCAAGTAGTGGGAGGCAGGCCCTACGAGCAGTACTTC.

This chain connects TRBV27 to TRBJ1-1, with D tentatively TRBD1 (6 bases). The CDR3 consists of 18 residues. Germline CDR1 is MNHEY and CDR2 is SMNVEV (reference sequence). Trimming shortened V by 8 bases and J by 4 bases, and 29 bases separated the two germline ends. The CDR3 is CASYRPPGAIFLTTEAFF. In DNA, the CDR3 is TGTGCCAGCTACCGGCCCCCGGGGGCGATATTTTTGACCACTGAAGCTTTCTTT.

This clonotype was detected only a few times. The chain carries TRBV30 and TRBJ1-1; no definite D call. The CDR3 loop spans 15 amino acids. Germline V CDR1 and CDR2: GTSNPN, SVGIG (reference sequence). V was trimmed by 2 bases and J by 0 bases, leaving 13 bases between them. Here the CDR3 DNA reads TGTGCCTGGAGTCCTCTCCGGCCCATGAACACTGAAGCTTTCTTT. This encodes CAWSPLRPMNTEAFF.

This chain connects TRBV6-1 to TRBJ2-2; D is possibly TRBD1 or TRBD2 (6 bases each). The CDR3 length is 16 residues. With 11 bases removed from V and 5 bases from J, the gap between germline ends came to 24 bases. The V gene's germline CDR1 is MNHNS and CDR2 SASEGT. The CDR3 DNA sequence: TGTGCCGGGTCTTTGTCGGGGGCCTCACGAACCGGGGAGCTGTTTTTT. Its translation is CAGSLSGASRTGELFF.

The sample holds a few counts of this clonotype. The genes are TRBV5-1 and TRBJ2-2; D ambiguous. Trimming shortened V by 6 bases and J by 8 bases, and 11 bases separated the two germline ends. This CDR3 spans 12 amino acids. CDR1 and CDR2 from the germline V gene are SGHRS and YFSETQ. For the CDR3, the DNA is TGCGCCAGCAACCCGGACCTTGGGGAGCTGTTTTTT. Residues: CASNPDLGELFF.

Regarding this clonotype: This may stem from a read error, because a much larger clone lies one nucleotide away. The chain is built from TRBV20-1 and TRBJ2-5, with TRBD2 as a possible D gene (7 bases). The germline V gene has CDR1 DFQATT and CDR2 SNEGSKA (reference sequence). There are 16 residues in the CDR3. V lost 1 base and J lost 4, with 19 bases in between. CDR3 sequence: CSARAKGGGFRETQYF. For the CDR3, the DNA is TGCAGTGCTAGAGCTAAGGGGGGAGGGTTCCGAGAGACCCAGTACTTC.

CDR3 amino acids: CASRTDRDTEAFF. CDR3 DNA sequence: TGCGCCAGCAGGACGGACAGGGACACTGAAGCTTTCTTT. This rearrangement joins TRBV5-1 to TRBJ1-1; 8 bases align to TRBD1. Looked up from germline, CDR1 is SGHRS and CDR2 is YFSETQ. The V gene end was trimmed by 5 bases and the J gene end by 3 bases; junction bases not matched to a gene: 3. This CDR3 region has 13 residues. The full variable domain, rest sourced from reference TRBV5-1 and TRBJ1-1, is KAGVTQTPRYLIKTRGQQVTLSCSPISGHRSVSWYQQTPGQGLQFLFEYFSETQRNKGNFPGRFSGRQFSNSRSEMNVSTLELGDSALYLCASRTDRDTEAFFGQGTRLTVV.

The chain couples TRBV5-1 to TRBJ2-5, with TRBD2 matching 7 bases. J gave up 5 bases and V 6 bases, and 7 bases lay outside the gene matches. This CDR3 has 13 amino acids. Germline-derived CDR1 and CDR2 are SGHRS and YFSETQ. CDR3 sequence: CASTNGLGETQYF. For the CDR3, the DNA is TGCGCCAGCACAAATGGACTAGGGGAGACCCAGTACTTC. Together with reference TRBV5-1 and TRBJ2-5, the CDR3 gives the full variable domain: KAGVTQTPRYLIKTRGQQVTLSCSPISGHRSVSWYQQTPGQGLQFLFEYFSETQRNKGNFPGRFSGRQFSNSRSEMNVSTLELGDSALYLCASTNGLGETQYFGPGTRLLVL.

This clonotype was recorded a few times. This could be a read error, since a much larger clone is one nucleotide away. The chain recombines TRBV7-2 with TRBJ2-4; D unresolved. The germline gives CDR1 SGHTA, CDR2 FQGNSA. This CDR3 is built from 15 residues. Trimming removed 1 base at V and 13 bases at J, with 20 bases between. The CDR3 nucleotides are TGTGCCAGCAGCTTAGGGGCTAGTGCCTACAATGAGCAGTACTTC. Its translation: CASSLGASAYNEQYF. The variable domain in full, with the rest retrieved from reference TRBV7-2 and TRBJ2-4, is GAGVSQSPSNKVTEKGKDVELRCDPISGHTALYWYRQSLGQGLEFLIYFQGNSAPDKSGLPSDRFSAERTGGSVSTLTIQRTQQEDSAVYLCASSLGASAYNEQYFGAGTRLSVL.

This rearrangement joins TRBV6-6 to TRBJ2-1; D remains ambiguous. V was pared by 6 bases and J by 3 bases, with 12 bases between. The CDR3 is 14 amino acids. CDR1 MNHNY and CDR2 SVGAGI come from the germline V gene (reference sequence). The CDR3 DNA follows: TGTGCCAGCAGACAGAAAAACGACTACAATGAGCAGTTCTTC. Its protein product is CASRQKNDYNEQFF.

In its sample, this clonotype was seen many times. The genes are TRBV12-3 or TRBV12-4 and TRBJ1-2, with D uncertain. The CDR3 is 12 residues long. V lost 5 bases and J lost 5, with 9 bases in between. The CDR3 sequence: CASSAGLYGYTF. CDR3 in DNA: TGTGCCAGCAGTGCCGGACTGTATGGCTACACCTTC.

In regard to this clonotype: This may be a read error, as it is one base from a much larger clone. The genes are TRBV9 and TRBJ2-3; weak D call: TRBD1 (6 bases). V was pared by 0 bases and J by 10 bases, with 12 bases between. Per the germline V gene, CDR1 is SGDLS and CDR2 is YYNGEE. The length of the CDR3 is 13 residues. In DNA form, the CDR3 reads TGTGCCAGCAGCGTAGCAGGGGCCGGTGCGCAGTATTTT. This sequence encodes CASSVAGAGAQYF. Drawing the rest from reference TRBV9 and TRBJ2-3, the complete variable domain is DSGVTQTPKHLITATGQRVTLRCSPRSGDLSVYWYQQSLDQGLQFLIQYYNGEERAKGNILERFSAQQFPDLHSELNLSSLELGDSALYFCASSVAGAGAQYFGPGTRLTVL.

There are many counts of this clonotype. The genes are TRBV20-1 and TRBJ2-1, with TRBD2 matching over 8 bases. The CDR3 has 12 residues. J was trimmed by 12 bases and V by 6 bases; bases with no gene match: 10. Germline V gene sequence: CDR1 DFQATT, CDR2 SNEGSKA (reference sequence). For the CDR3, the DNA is TGCAGTGCACGGACTAGCTCGGGGTGGCAGTTCTTC. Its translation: CSARTSSGWQFF.